This T cell receptor (beta chain) was captured by sequencing in a study of blood T cell repertoires in COVID-19. The V and J ends lost 1 base and 4 bases respectively, with 7 bases between them. The germline V gene has CDR1 MGHRA and CDR2 YSYEKL. The CDR3 length is 13 residues. The assay was immunoSEQ multiplex PCR, and TCRdb's table has in-frame clones only and misses some. The sample lists roughly 260,000 clones, about nine tenths occurring once. The chain has TRBV4-1 and TRBJ1-2; a weak D match, TRBD1 (5 bases). The receptor was isolated from a person between 18 and 35 years old with COVID-19, enrolled during active disease. Sequencing was performed on peripheral blood. CDR3 nucleotide sequence: TGCGCCAGCAGCCAAGGGGGGGGCTATGGCTACACCTTC. Its translation is CASSQGGGYGYTF.